This T cell receptor (beta chain) was recorded in a study of CD8 T cells in Susac syndrome (dated by TCRdb to the late 2010s). Looking at the study overall: Of the Susac syndrome patients who were sequenced, six had clinically active disease and roughly eight were in clinical remission. At blood withdrawal, Susac syndrome patients were therapy-naive, treated with corticosteroids (with IVIg additionally given to some), or treated with IVIg alone. The study used repertoire sequencing to test whether antigen drove CD8+ T cell activation and differentiation in Susac syndrome.

High-throughput TCR beta sequencing profiled peripheral blood CD8+ and CD4+ T cells from healthy donors, Susac syndrome patients and multiple sclerosis patients. The Susac syndrome patients fulfilled recently defined diagnostic criteria for definite or probable disease. Bulk CD8+ and CD4+ T cells were purified magnetically by negative isolation, whereas CD8+ TEMRA cells were enriched by FACS. Blood was collected in EDTA tubes and processed within 24 hours, with PBMCs isolated through density gradient centrifugation. PBMCs intended for TCR sequencing were cryopreserved in liquid nitrogen and were subsequently thawed in a 37 degrees C water bath. The sorted or isolated CD4+, CD8+ and CD8+ TEMRA cells had a purity of 90% or higher. Results and caveats for the whole study, not just this receptor: The TCR sequencing and HLA analysis was acknowledged to have included a relatively small number of individuals. The CD4+ T cell repertoire of patients with Susac syndrome showed no detectable clonal expansion.

According to the germline V gene, CDR1 reads SNHLY and CDR2 reads FYNNEI. The V end loses 4 bases and the J end loses 9 bases, and a stretch of 16 bases separates them. From the cysteine up to the phenylalanine, the CDR3 has a length of 13 residues. CDR3 DNA is the only sequence kept; it has 39 bases, read in frame from the first base. With respect to this clonotype: The clone's antigen remains unknown. No base-level quality is on record; no much larger clone is a single base apart.

RNA was extracted using the RNeasy kit, and roughly 0.45 to 1 ug of the RNA was reverse transcribed with random hexamers. The immunoSEQ multiplex PCR assay, covering 54 Vbeta and 13 Jbeta segments, was used to amplify TCR beta CDR3 regions. PCR amplification bias was corrected by using a synthetic template baseline for primer optimization and computational correction. The original methods were these. Reads were annotated to V, D and J genes according to IMGT and were analyzed with immunoSEQ Analyzer, with only productive sequences retained. To calculate clonality, Shannon entropy was normalized by log2 of the number of productive unique sequences and then subtracted from one. For each patient and control, public and private clones were evaluated among the 100 most prevalent clones. Clones were defined as Susac-specific if absent from the healthy and MS cohorts, from under 1,200 published viral clones and from other ImmuneACCESS disease sequences. Clones were called with MiXCR by TCRdb after fastp trimmed the public reads at Q25, and only in-frame beta chains were retained. Each entry is one CDR3 protein sequence, shown with its most common DNA and genes. The V and J calls and clone size come from TCRdb's table, not from the authors' own analysis. This sample holds about 180,000 distinct CDR3 sequences; approximately 95% were observed only once. The top ten constitute less than 0.15% of the sample.

The sequence derives from a human donor with Susac syndrome. This sequence uses TRBV2 and TRBJ2-7; the D gene remains uncertain. The sample comprised CD4+ T cells from PBMCs. The encoded CDR3 is CASSGPFEPGQYF. At the DNA level, the sequence is TGTGCCAGCAGTGGCCCCTTCGAGCCGGGGCAGTACTTC.